A single sample is the source of the 23 T cell receptor beta chains below, sequenced in a study of post-analysis software for immune sequencing data. TCR beta libraries were prepared from cDNA with unique molecular identifiers. TCRdb processed the PCR reads anew with MiXCR; each CDR3 protein has one entry. Of around 770,000 distinct CDR3 sequences in the sample, around 42% were seen once. General study findings and limits: Four or five TRBV segments were more frequent in patients than controls; TRBV5-6, TRBV5-1 and TRBV20-1 belonged to this group.

These receptors' antigens are unknown. What was sequenced was blood. Receptors originate from a girl aged 5 to 17 with multiple sclerosis.

The CDR3 is CASRPAGTKPYEQYF. Written as DNA, the CDR3 is TGTGCCAGCAGACCTGCCGGGACTAAGCCCTACGAGCAGTACTTC. The rearrangement uses TRBV28 and TRBJ2-7, with 7 bases matching TRBD2. Trimming at V came to 6 bases and at J to 2 bases, leaving 10 bases not matched to a gene. In germline, CDR1 is MDHEN, CDR2 SYDVKM. There are 15 residues in the CDR3. The variable domain in full, with the rest retrieved from reference TRBV28 and TRBJ2-7, is DVKVTQSSRYLVKRTGEKVFLECVQDMDHENMFWYRQDPGLGLRLIYFSYDVKMKEKGDIPEGYSVSREKKERFSLILESASTNQTSMYLCASRPAGTKPYEQYFGPGTRLTVT.

J is TRBJ2-4 and V is TRBV27; D possibly corresponds to TRBD1 (8 bases). The germline V gene encodes CDR1 MNHEY and CDR2 SMNVEV (reference sequence). This CDR3 spans 14 amino acids. V was pared by 6 bases and J by 5 bases, with 14 bases between. The CDR3 coding sequence is TGTGCCAGCAGCCTACAGGGGGGGGAAAACATTCAGTACTTC. Its protein product is CASSLQGGENIQYF.

V gene TRBV4-2 combines with J gene TRBJ2-4, with D perhaps matching TRBD2 (5 bases). There are 16 residues in the CDR3. Trimming shortened V by 3 bases and J by 0 bases, and 12 bases separated the two germline ends. Germline V gene lookup returns CDR1 LGHNA and CDR2 YNFKEQ. CDR3 in DNA: TGTGCCAGCAGCCACTCTCCGCGGGTAGCCAAAAACATTCAGTACTTC. Translating gives CASSHSPRVAKNIQYF.

This clonotype appeared a few times. The V call is TRBV6-1, the J call TRBJ1-2; the D gene is possibly TRBD1 (6 bases). CDR1 is MNHNS, CDR2 SASEGT, per germline. The CDR3 totals 13 residues. V was trimmed by 2 bases and J by 7 bases, leaving 11 bases between them. The CDR3 bases are TGTGCCAGCAGTGAAAGGGCAGGGGTTGGCTACACCTTC. Amino acids: CASSERAGVGYTF.

This clonotype was seen a few times. The chain joins TRBV19 to TRBJ2-7; tentatively, D is TRBD2 (5 bases). CDR1 is LNHDA and CDR2 is SQIVND in the germline V gene (reference sequence). This CDR3 comprises 18 residues. Trimming took 1 base from V and 2 from J, leaving 21 bases between them. The CDR3 sequence is CASSIGKRTGSRTYEQYF. CDR3 nucleotide sequence: TGTGCCAGTAGTATAGGTAAGCGGACGGGGAGTCGGACCTACGAGCAGTACTTC.

The chain couples TRBV7-8 to TRBJ2-3, with 8 nucleotides matching TRBD1. CDR1 is SGHVS, CDR2 FQNEAQ, per germline. With V trimmed by 0 bases and J by 1 base, 6 bases remained unmatched. The CDR3 is 17 residues long. Written as DNA, the CDR3 is TGTGCCAGCAGCTTAGCGAGGACAGGGTATGGCACAGATACGCAGTATTTT. Amino acid sequence: CASSLARTGYGTDTQYF.

The CDR3 DNA is TGCAGTGCTAGGCAGGATAATGAAAAACTGTTTTTT. It encodes CSARQDNEKLFF. V usage is TRBV20-1 and J usage is TRBJ1-4; unclear D gene. This CDR3 is 12 amino acids long. CDR1 is DFQATT and CDR2 is SNEGSKA in the germline V gene (reference sequence). Between the trimmed V and J ends, which lost 3 bases and 4 bases, there was a span of 6 bases.

This clonotype was counted between two and nine times. The chain links TRBV27 to TRBJ2-7; TRBD2 matches at 12 bases. The assigned J gene may be wrong: the sequence end matches TRBJ2-5 better. CDR1 and CDR2 (germline): MNHEY, SMNVEV (reference sequence). The CDR3 consists of 16 residues. In nucleotides, the CDR3 is TGTGCCAGCAGTTTAGTTGCGACTAGCGGGAGTCAGACCCAGTACTTC. Protein sequence: CASSLVATSGSQTQYF.

This sequence joins TRBV11-3 and TRBJ2-3; D gene uncertain. Between the trimmed V and J ends, which lost 3 bases and 6 bases, there was a span of 10 bases. The CDR3 spans 13 residues. Germline V gene lookup returns CDR1 SGHNT and CDR2 YENEEA. The CDR3 loop is CASSFVDRDTQYF. The CDR3 DNA is TGTGCCAGCAGCTTCGTAGATCGTGATACGCAGTATTTT. Full variable domain (outside the CDR3, taken from reference TRBV11-3 and TRBJ2-3): EAGVVQSPRYKIIEKKQPVAFWCNPISGHNTLYWYLQNLGQGPELLIRYENEEAVDDSQLPKDRFSAERLKGVDSTLKIQPAELGDSAVYLCASSFVDRDTQYFGPGTRLTVL.

This chain links TRBV4-2 with TRBJ2-7; D is uncertain. CDR3 size: 13 residues. Trimming removed 3 bases from V and 2 bases from J, with 8 bases in between. Germline V gene sequence: CDR1 LGHNA, CDR2 YNFKEQ. The CDR3 sequence is CASSQGIPYEQYF. The CDR3 DNA reads as TGTGCCAGCAGCCAGGGAATACCCTACGAGCAGTACTTC.

DNA for the CDR3: TGCAGCGTTCAGCGGGGATGGTCAGATACGCAGTATTTT. As protein: CSVQRGWSDTQYF. The V gene is TRBV29-1, the J gene TRBJ2-3; TRBD2 aligns across 7 bases. Unmatched junction bases numbered 6, after V lost 5 bases and J lost 4 bases. CDR1 and CDR2 from the germline V gene are SQVTM and ANQGSEA. This CDR3 is built from 13 residues.

The V call is TRBV9, the J call TRBJ1-5, with TRBD1 identical over 11 bases. This CDR3 is built from 15 residues. V was clipped by 0 bases and J by 6 bases; unmatched bases: 2. The germline V gene has CDR1 SGDLS and CDR2 YYNGEE. DNA of the CDR3: TGTGCCAGCAGCGTAGGGACAGGGGGCAGTCAGCCCCAGCATTTT. Protein product: CASSVGTGGSQPQHF.

The V gene is TRBV20-1, the J gene TRBJ2-3, with TRBD2 matching 10 bases. Germline V gene lookup returns CDR1 DFQATT and CDR2 SNEGSKA (reference sequence). V lost 3 bases to trimming and J lost 2 bases; unmatched junction nucleotides: 11. This CDR3 contains 17 residues. The CDR3 here is CSASLSGRALSTDTQYF. The CDR3 bases are TGCAGTGCTAGCCTGAGCGGGAGGGCGCTGTCCACAGATACGCAGTATTTT.

This clonotype was seen only a few times. This chain uses TRBV14 with TRBJ2-7, with TRBD1 identical over 8 bases. The CDR3 runs to 17 residues. The germline CDR1 and CDR2 sequences are SGHDN and FVKESK. The trim removed 3 bases at V and 1 base at J, leaving 11 bases unmatched. This CDR3 reads CASSQRHTGDRSYEQYF. For the CDR3, the DNA is TGTGCCAGCAGCCAGAGACATACAGGGGACAGGTCCTACGAGCAGTACTTC. Drawing the rest from reference TRBV14 and TRBJ2-7, the complete variable domain is EAGVTQFPSHSVIEKGQTVTLRCDPISGHDNLYWYRRVMGKEIKFLLHFVKESKQDESGMPNNRFLAERTGGTYSTLKVQPAELEDSGVYFCASSQRHTGDRSYEQYFGPGTRLTVT.

The V call is TRBV5-1, the J call TRBJ2-7, with D perhaps TRBD2 (7 bases). The DNA end lines up better with TRBJ2-5; the J call may be wrong. This CDR3 spans 16 amino acids. The germline V gene encodes CDR1 SGHRS and CDR2 YFSETQ. Here the CDR3 reads CASSLVAARGRETQYF. The DNA of the CDR3 is TGCGCCAGCAGCTTGGTAGCAGCGCGGGGGCGGGAGACCCAGTACTTC.

This chain uses TRBV20-1 with TRBJ2-7; D gene uncertain. CDR1 and CDR2 from the germline V gene are DFQATT and SNEGSKA (reference sequence). The germline V and J ends were trimmed by 1 base and 9 bases, with 10 bases remaining between them. The CDR3 contains 11 residues. CDR3 in amino acids: CSARVLGGQYF. CDR3 in DNA: TGCAGTGCTAGAGTCCTAGGCGGGCAGTACTTC.

J is TRBJ2-7 and V is TRBV3-1, with D maybe TRBD2 (6 bases). The CDR3 spans 14 residues. CDR1 LGHDT and CDR2 YNNKEL come from the germline V gene (reference sequence). Trimming cost V 3 bases and J 0 bases, with 9 bases left between them. The CDR3 DNA reads TGTGCCAGCAGCCATGGCGGGATCTCCTACGAGCAGTACTTC. Residues: CASSHGGISYEQYF.

V usage is TRBV28 and J usage is TRBJ2-3; 7 nucleotides align to TRBD2. The germline gives CDR1 MDHEN, CDR2 SYDVKM. V was clipped by 6 bases and J by 6 bases; unmatched bases: 6. CDR3 size: 13 residues. The CDR3 DNA reads as TGTGCCAGCAGCTGGGGGGGTCGGGATACGCAGTATTTT. Its translation: CASSWGGRDTQYF.

This clonotype was detected a few times. V usage is TRBV7-2 and J usage is TRBJ2-3, with TRBD2 matching over 8 bases. The V segment lost 0 bases and the J segment 3 bases; nucleotides outside the gene matches: 5. CDR3 size: 16 residues. Germline V gene sequence: CDR1 SGHTA, CDR2 FQGNSA. DNA for the CDR3: TGTGCCAGCAGCTTAGCGCGGGGGGCGGGAACAGATACGCAGTATTTT. Protein: CASSLARGAGTDTQYF.

This clonotype showed up just a few times. V usage is TRBV15 and J usage is TRBJ2-1, with TRBD1 as a possible D gene (6 bases). CDR1 LNHNV and CDR2 YYDKDF come from the germline V gene (reference sequence). This CDR3 is built from 16 residues. Deletions cut 5 bases from V and 0 bases from J, with 14 bases between. CDR3 DNA: TGTGCCACCAGCGGGGCGCTAGGGGGCTCCTACAATGAGCAGTTCTTC. It codes for CATSGALGGSYNEQFF.

The chain is built from TRBV28 and TRBJ1-5; no clear D. The CDR3 has 13 amino acids. Looked up from germline, CDR1 is MDHEN and CDR2 is SYDVKM. The V end lost 10 bases, the J end lost 3 bases, and 13 bases lay between the germline ends. The CDR3 region is CATAPRANQPQHF. CDR3 nucleotide sequence: TGTGCCACCGCCCCGAGGGCCAATCAGCCCCAGCATTTT. Supplemented by reference TRBV28 and TRBJ1-5, the full variable domain reads DVKVTQSSRYLVKRTGEKVFLECVQDMDHENMFWYRQDPGLGLRLIYFSYDVKMKEKGDIPEGYSVSREKKERFSLILESASTNQTSMYLCATAPRANQPQHFGDGTRLSIL.

The chain joins TRBV5-5 to TRBJ2-6, with D perhaps TRBD2 (5 bases). The CDR3 extends over 16 amino acids. With 3 bases removed from V and 0 bases from J, the gap between germline ends came to 10 bases. CDR1 is SGHKS and CDR2 is YYEKEE in the germline V gene (reference sequence). CDR3: CASSSVGSSGANVLTF. The CDR3 nucleotides are TGTGCCAGCAGCTCCGTAGGGAGCTCTGGGGCCAACGTCCTGACTTTC.

CDR3 nucleotides: TGTGCCAGCAGCTTAGCCGGTTTCAGGGGAGCGCACACTGAAGCTTTCTTT. It encodes CASSLAGFRGAHTEAFF. The chain carries TRBV7-2 and TRBJ1-1; D perhaps matches TRBD1 (6 bases). CDR1 and CDR2 (germline): SGHTA, FQGNSA. This CDR3 contains 17 residues. The V and J ends lost 0 bases and 3 bases respectively, with 17 bases between them.